A single TCR beta chain is shown here with its context. The antigen this receptor binds is unknown. The sample holds no much larger clone one base away, and base qualities are not on file. This record comes from a study of early T cells in non-severe SARS-CoV-2 infection (dated by TCRdb to the early 2020s). About the investigation overall: Because TCR sequencing relied on bulk RNA taken from unsorted whole blood, pairing of alpha and beta chains was not possible.

The germline V gene encodes CDR1 KGHSH and CDR2 LQKENI. Including the terminal cysteine and phenylalanine, the CDR3 comprises 16 residues. The read is trimmed to its CDR3 DNA, 48 bases read in frame from base 1. V is trimmed back by 3 bases and J by 6 bases, and the junction contains 11 bases that no gene match accounts for. Broader findings and caveats from the paper: Matching against VDJdb was skewed toward anti-spike CD8 responses, likely underestimated virus-specific expansions, and missed private and CD4 specificities.

The study was a case-control design nested within a healthcare worker cohort in London, UK, with weekly nasopharyngeal swab PCR tests and blood sampling. Healthcare workers were enrolled in the week of the UK lockdown, from 23 to 31 March 2020, and were followed every week for up to roughly 15 weeks. The library was built by means of 5' RACE. Data came from a NextSeq 500. In the TCR library protocol, unique molecular identifiers were attached to individual cDNA molecules to correct for PCR bias and sequencing error. Both TCR alpha and beta chains were sequenced, and tight co-correlation was observed between alpha and beta sequence abundances in each sample. In the authors' own workflow: Decombinator V4 was used to annotate TCR sequences for V gene, J gene and CDR3. Expanded TCRs were defined as changing significantly between any two time points under a Poisson model with p below 0.0001. TCR abundances were normalised to the total number of TCRs sequenced in each sample and reported as counts per million. MAIT TCRs were defined by TRAV1-2 paired with TRAJ12, TRAJ20 or TRAJ33, and iNKT TCRs by TRAV10 paired with TRAJ18. VDJdb, accessed on 1 November 2021, was searched for TCRs annotated for CMV, EBV and SARS-CoV-2, and TCRs annotated for more than one antigen were excluded. Using fastp trimming at Q25 and MiXCR clonotype assembly, TCRdb reanalyzed the public sequencing data and kept in-frame beta chains. CDR3 protein duplicates are merged, each entry listing the most common genes and DNA. TCRdb, rather than the study authors, made the V and J calls. Within this sample are 97,000 or so distinct CDR3 sequences, with 11% of them counted one time only. Clones ranked in the top ten supply around 4.6% of the sample.

Specimen: whole blood, collected at baseline. The receptor's source is an adult who was a healthcare worker with PCR-confirmed SARS-CoV-2 infection or an uninfected control (not recorded which). The V and J segments used are TRBV18 and TRBJ2-1, with 7 central nucleotides matching TRBD2. The CDR3 protein is CASSPPGLELSNEQFF. The sequenced DNA: TGTGCCAGCTCACCCCCCGGACTAGAATTGAGCAATGAGCAGTTCTTC.